What follows are 32 T cell receptor beta chains derived from one specimen sequenced in a study of T cells after yellow fever vaccination. Using its own MiXCR run on the 5' RACE reads, TCRdb lists one record per CDR3 protein. The profile shows about 69,000 distinct CDR3 sequences, around 5% of them singletons. The source material was CD4+ T cells sorted from PBMCs, sampled about 2 weeks after the first yellow fever vaccination. These receptors all come from a young man who received the YFV17D yellow fever vaccine.

Concerning this clonotype itself: Possible read error: a much larger clone is one base away. J is TRBJ1-3 and V is TRBV2, with D unclear. CDR3 size: 15 residues. V gave up 6 bases and J gave up 2 bases, with 14 bases separating them. Germline lookup yields CDR1 SNHLY and CDR2 FYNNEI. CDR3 sequence reads: CASSPMEGAGNTIYF. As DNA, the CDR3 is TGTGCCAGCAGCCCCATGGAGGGAGCTGGAAACACCATATATTTT.

This clonotype was observed at least ten times. V is TRBV6-2 or TRBV6-3 and J is TRBJ1-5; TRBD1 might be the D (6 bases). Trimming stripped 2 bases from V and 6 bases from J, with 14 bases between. The CDR3 extends over 15 amino acids. CDR1 MNHEY and CDR2 SVGEGT come from the germline V gene. The CDR3 nucleotides are TGTGCCAGCAGTTACCCGGACAGTTTTGGTCAGCCCCAGCATTTT. Protein product: CASSYPDSFGQPQHF.

Many counts were recorded for this clonotype. This chain links TRBV10-3 with TRBJ2-1, with D possibly being TRBD2 (6 bases). CDR3 size: 14 residues. Trimming left V 4 bases short and J 5 bases short, with 12 bases between. CDR1 is ENHRY and CDR2 is SYGVKD in the germline V gene. DNA of the CDR3: TGTGCCATCAGTGTAGAGGGGAGGCACAATGAGCAGTTCTTC. It codes for CAISVEGRHNEQFF.

This clonotype was picked up many times. This chain joins TRBV4-2 and TRBJ2-3; D may be TRBD1 or TRBD2 (5 bases each). This CDR3 is 14 amino acids long. Germline V gives CDR1 LGHNA, CDR2 YNFKEQ. The ends were cut back, 3 bases at V and 4 bases at J, with 11 bases in the middle. CDR3 amino acids: CASSQGTSADTQYF. The DNA for the CDR3 is TGTGCCAGCAGCCAGGGGACGAGCGCAGATACGCAGTATTTT.

This clonotype was observed at least ten times. This sequence joins TRBV5-5 and TRBJ2-7; 11 nucleotides agree with TRBD2. The germline gives CDR1 SGHKS, CDR2 YYEKEE (reference sequence). V shed 4 bases, J shed 7 bases, and the junction held 13 bases outside the gene matches. The CDR3 has 16 residues. The CDR3 here is CASSRILSGGAGEQYF. CDR3 sequence (DNA): TGTGCCAGCAGCCGGATACTTAGCGGGGGGGCCGGTGAGCAGTACTTC.

The J gene is TRBJ1-1, the V gene TRBV10-3, with D possibly matching TRBD1 (6 bases). In germline, CDR1 is ENHRY, CDR2 SYGVKD. Trimming removed 7 bases at V and 5 bases at J, with 17 bases between. The CDR3 runs 14 residues. The CDR3 region has the DNA TGTGCCATCACCGCGACAACCCAGGGGACTGAAGCTTTCTTT. Its translation is CAITATTQGTEAFF.

The chain couples TRBV19 to TRBJ1-1; 10 bases fit TRBD1. The germline gives CDR1 LNHDA, CDR2 SQIVND (reference sequence). Germline trimming cut 6 bases from V and 1 base from J; bases unmatched to any gene: 5. The CDR3 runs to 15 residues. The CDR3 is CASRWTGGGNTEAFF. CDR3 DNA sequence: TGTGCCAGTAGATGGACAGGGGGAGGGAACACTGAAGCTTTCTTT.

This chain uses TRBV28 with TRBJ2-5; 10 nucleotides align to TRBD1. The V segment lost 5 bases and the J segment 0 bases; nucleotides outside the gene matches: 9. The CDR3 totals 17 residues. Germline CDR1 is MDHEN and CDR2 is SYDVKM. The CDR3 loop reads CASSPGQGRSYQETQYF. CDR3 DNA: TGTGCCAGCAGTCCGGGACAGGGGAGGTCGTACCAAGAGACCCAGTACTTC. The variable domain in full, with the rest retrieved from reference TRBV28 and TRBJ2-5, is DVKVTQSSRYLVKRTGEKVFLECVQDMDHENMFWYRQDPGLGLRLIYFSYDVKMKEKGDIPEGYSVSREKKERFSLILESASTNQTSMYLCASSPGQGRSYQETQYFGPGTRLLVL.

The sample holds many counts of this clonotype. The chain recombines TRBV29-1 with TRBJ1-6; 7 positions match TRBD1. This CDR3 is 13 amino acids long. Germline V gene data show CDR1 as SQVTM and CDR2 as ANQGSEA. J lost 6 bases, V lost 6 bases, and 5 bases had no gene match. The CDR3 region has the DNA TGCAGCGTACGGACAGGTAGTAATTCACCCCTCCACTTT. This gives the protein CSVRTGSNSPLHF.

This clonotype has at least ten counts. The chain joins TRBV7-2 to TRBJ2-3, with D uncertain. V was cut by 4 bases and J by 4 bases, with 12 bases left in between. Germline V gene lookup returns CDR1 SGHTA and CDR2 FQGNSA. CDR3 size: 14 residues. CDR3 sequence reads: CASSSSRVADTQYF. In nucleotides, the CDR3 is TGTGCCAGCAGCTCCAGTAGGGTGGCAGATACGCAGTATTTT.

Ten or more counts support this clonotype. The V call is TRBV24-1, the J call TRBJ1-1, with a tentative D call TRBD1 (6 bases). In germline, CDR1 is KGHDR, CDR2 SFDVKD. The ends were cut back, 2 bases at V and 4 bases at J, with 13 bases in the middle. The CDR3 is 15 residues long. Here the CDR3 reads CATSDSGAGVTEAFF. Written as DNA, the CDR3 is TGTGCCACCAGTGATTCAGGGGCGGGAGTCACTGAAGCTTTCTTT.

This clonotype was detected ten times or more. The chain combines TRBV6-1 with TRBJ1-3; maybe TRBD1 (6 bases). CDR1 MNHNS and CDR2 SASEGT come from the germline V gene. The CDR3 is 14 residues long. V was shortened by 6 bases and J by 0 bases, with 9 bases between the two germline ends. The CDR3 protein is CASRGDTSGNTIYF. The CDR3 DNA sequence: TGTGCCAGCAGGGGGGACACCTCTGGAAACACCATATATTTT.

Concerning this clonotype: A read error is possible here, since a much larger clone lies one base away. V and J are TRBV7-8 and TRBJ1-5; D perhaps matches TRBD1 (5 bases). The V gene lost 1 base and the J gene lost 7 bases, with 17 bases spanning the gap. The germline gives CDR1 SGHVS, CDR2 FQNEAQ. CDR3 length: 16 amino acids. The CDR3 spells CASSLGGGAGKQPQHF. Written as DNA, the CDR3 is TGTGCCAGCAGCTTAGGCGGAGGGGCGGGAAAACAGCCCCAGCATTTT.

This clonotype came up many times. V usage is TRBV4-1 and J usage is TRBJ2-7; 8 nucleotides match TRBD2. Germline V gives CDR1 MGHRA, CDR2 YSYEKL. This CDR3 spans 15 amino acids. The ends lost 1 base at V and 2 bases at J; junction bases unmatched: 4. The CDR3 region has the DNA TGCGCCAGCAGCCAAGGCGCGGGGGGTCCCTACGAGCAGTACGTC. Amino acid sequence: CASSQGAGGPYEQYV.

In its sample, this clonotype was seen many times. The gene calls are TRBV18 and TRBJ1-2; D ambiguous. This CDR3 is 12 amino acids long. Germline assignment: CDR1 KGHSH and CDR2 LQKENI. Trimming took off 5 bases at V and 7 bases at J, with 11 bases between the two ends. The CDR3 sequence: CASSGIEGGYTF. The CDR3 nucleotides read TGTGCCAGCTCAGGGATTGAGGGTGGCTACACCTTC. Full variable domain (outside the CDR3, taken from reference TRBV18 and TRBJ1-2): NAGVMQNPRHLVRRRGQEARLRCSPMKGHSHVYWYRQLPEEGLKFMVYLQKENIIDESGMPKERFSAEFPKEGPSILRIQQVVRGDSAAYFCASSGIEGGYTFGSGTRLTVV.

The V gene is TRBV6-1, the J gene TRBJ1-5; no definite D call. CDR3 length: 14 amino acids. Deletions cut 7 bases from V and 0 bases from J, with 10 bases between. CDR1 is MNHNS and CDR2 is SASEGT in the germline V gene. In DNA form, the CDR3 reads TGTGCCAGCACCATGCGGGATAGCAATCAGCCCCAGCATTTT. Its translation: CASTMRDSNQPQHF.

Note on this clonotype: A much larger clone differs by one base, so this may be a read error. The V call is TRBV10-3, the J call TRBJ1-1; TRBD1 matches at 7 bases. After removal of 2 bases from V and 11 bases from J, the junction contained 5 bases not matched to a gene. Germline V gene data show CDR1 as ENHRY and CDR2 as SYGVKD. The CDR3 runs to 12 residues. The CDR3 DNA follows: TGTGCCATCAGTGAGCAGGGGGTAGTGGCTTTCTTT. It codes for CAISEQGVVAFF.

This clonotype was seen at least ten times. The CDR3 reads CSARTSGGNNNEQFF. The CDR3 DNA follows: TGCAGCGCTAGGACTAGCGGGGGGAATAACAATGAGCAGTTCTTC. The genes are TRBV29-1 and TRBJ2-1; 14 bases are shared with TRBD2. The CDR3 has 15 amino acids. The ends lost 7 bases at V and 5 bases at J; junction bases unmatched: 7. CDR1 and CDR2 from the germline V gene are SQVTM and ANQGSEA.

This clonotype was counted many times. The J gene is TRBJ1-5, the V gene TRBV7-8; tentative D call: TRBD1 (6 bases). This CDR3 has 16 residues. From germline, CDR1 is SGHVS and CDR2 FQNEAQ. V lost 5 bases and J lost 0, with 14 bases in between. The CDR3 is CASSAYRVPSNQPQHF. The CDR3 coding sequence is TGTGCCAGCAGCGCGTACAGGGTACCTAGCAATCAGCCCCAGCATTTT.

The table lists this clonotype with many counts. The CDR3 sequence is CASSNDLDWGSSNEQFF. CDR3 bases: TGTGCCAGCAGCAACGACCTCGACTGGGGAAGTTCCAATGAGCAGTTCTTC. The chain uses TRBV7-9 and TRBJ2-1; D call uncertain. V lost 5 bases, J lost 6 bases, and 23 bases lay in between. Germline V gene data show CDR1 as SEHNR and CDR2 as FQNEAQ (reference sequence). This CDR3 has 17 amino acids.

Ten or more counts support this clonotype. The chain employs TRBV5-1 and TRBJ1-4; D is unclear. V was pared by 0 bases and J by 6 bases, with 9 bases between. The CDR3 loop spans 14 amino acids. The germline gives CDR1 SGHRS, CDR2 YFSETQ. The CDR3 here is CASSLGGNDEKLFF. The DNA of the CDR3 is TGCGCCAGCAGCTTGGGCGGCAACGATGAAAAACTGTTTTTT.

This clonotype was detected a few times. The chain couples TRBV7-2 to TRBJ1-1, with D hard to call. Germline CDR1 SGHTA, CDR2 FQGNSA. V was clipped by 5 bases and J by 4 bases, with 14 bases between them. The CDR3 has 14 residues. The CDR3 coding sequence is TGTGCCAGCAGCCCGGGCCTTAGGATCACTGAAGCTTTCTTT. Its protein product is CASSPGLRITEAFF.

A note on this clonotype: This may be a read error, as it is one base from a much larger clone. The CDR3 ends on some other residue instead of the conserved phenylalanine or tryptophan, so this is likely a read error. The rearrangement uses TRBV5-1 and TRBJ1-2; 8 bases fit TRBD1. Germline V CDR1 and CDR2: SGHRS, YFSETQ. The CDR3 runs to 15 residues. The V segment lost 3 bases and the J segment 7 bases; nucleotides outside the gene matches: 11. CDR3 loop: CASSSQSTGESGYTL. CDR3 nucleotides: TGCGCCAGCAGCTCCCAATCGACAGGGGAGAGTGGCTACACCTTA.

This clonotype was picked up a small number of times. A clone one base away is much larger, so this may be a read error. The genes are TRBV5-5 and TRBJ2-3; the match to TRBD2 covers 14 bases. CDR3 length: 16 amino acids. V shed 4 bases and J 6 bases; nucleotides not matched to a gene: 7. CDR1 is SGHKS, CDR2 YYEKEE, per germline (reference sequence). In DNA form, the CDR3 reads TGTGCCAGCAGCAGAGGACTAGCGGGGGGCCACGATACGCAGTATTTT. Translation gives CASSRGLAGGHDTQYF. Supplemented by reference TRBV5-5 and TRBJ2-3, the full variable domain reads DAGVTQSPTHLIKTRGQQVTLRCSPISGHKSVSWYQQVLGQGPQFIFQYYEKEERGRGNFPDRFSARQFPNYSSELNVNALLLGDSALYLCASSRGLAGGHDTQYFGPGTRLTVL.

This clonotype was found many times. The chain couples TRBV7-8 to TRBJ2-3; D gene ambiguous. Germline V CDR1 and CDR2: SGHVS, FQNEAQ. CDR3 length equals 15 residues. Trimming stripped 3 bases from V and 0 bases from J, with 10 bases between. The CDR3 is CASSFSSASTDTQYF. As DNA, the CDR3 is TGTGCCAGCAGCTTTTCTAGTGCTAGCACAGATACGCAGTATTTT.

This clonotype was seen ten or more times. The genes are TRBV18 and TRBJ1-5, with TRBD1 matching over 9 bases. The CDR3 extends over 15 amino acids. The V segment lost 5 bases and the J segment 7 bases; nucleotides outside the gene matches: 9. Germline CDR1 and CDR2: KGHSH and LQKENI. CDR3 sequence reads: CASSKAGTGRQPQHF. CDR3 nucleotide sequence: TGTGCCAGCTCAAAAGCCGGGACAGGGAGGCAGCCCCAGCATTTT.

This clonotype appeared many times. The chain joins TRBV12-3 or TRBV12-4 to TRBJ2-7; 13 bases line up with TRBD2. V gave up 7 bases and J gave up 2 bases; unmatched junction bases: 8. The length of the CDR3 is 16 residues. The DNA of the CDR3 is TGTGCCAGCACTCCTCCGGGACTAGCGGGAACCTACGAGCAGTACTTC. Translated, it gives CASTPPGLAGTYEQYF.

This clonotype has ten or more counts. This chain joins TRBV28 and TRBJ2-5; either TRBD1 or TRBD2 may supply D (6 bases each). Germline V gene data show CDR1 as MDHEN and CDR2 as SYDVKM. The CDR3 has 15 amino acids. V was shortened by 2 bases and J by 9 bases, with 19 bases between the two germline ends. CDR3 in DNA: TGTGCCAGCAGTTTAGGTTTTCGGGGGCCCTGGGCCCAGTACTTC. It specifies CASSLGFRGPWAQYF.

This clonotype was seen many times. The chain carries TRBV7-2 and TRBJ2-5; no definite D call. The CDR3 covers 14 residues. Per the germline V gene, CDR1 is SGHTA and CDR2 is FQGNSA. The V end lost 5 bases, the J end lost 6 bases, and 16 bases lay between the germline ends. CDR3 in DNA: TGTGCCAGCAGCCCCGGGTCTACCTACCAGACCCAGTACTTC. Translation gives CASSPGSTYQTQYF.

Many counts were recorded for this clonotype. The V call is TRBV5-1, the J call TRBJ1-1; perhaps TRBD1 as D (6 bases). The CDR3 length is 14 residues. The V gene lost 5 bases and the J gene lost 4 bases, with 15 bases spanning the gap. The germline gives CDR1 SGHRS, CDR2 YFSETQ. CDR3 sequence (DNA): TGCGCCAGCAGTAGGGACACCGAGGGCACTGAAGCTTTCTTT. Encoded protein: CASSRDTEGTEAFF.

This clonotype has ten or more counts. This chain connects TRBV7-2 to TRBJ2-1; D gene ambiguous. Trimming removed 4 bases at V and 4 bases at J, with 8 bases between. The CDR3 sequence is 13 residues long. Germline assignment: CDR1 SGHTA and CDR2 FQGNSA. CDR3 sequence (DNA): TGTGCCAGCAGCTCCAACCGGTACAATGAGCAGTTCTTC. It specifies CASSSNRYNEQFF.

This clonotype was picked up many times. The chain is built from TRBV5-6 and TRBJ1-6; no definite D call. CDR3 length equals 13 residues. With 5 bases removed from V and 0 bases from J, the gap between germline ends came to 3 bases. The germline gives CDR1 SGHDT, CDR2 YYEEEE. The DNA of the CDR3 is TGTGCCAGCAGTATCTCCTATAATTCACCCCTCCACTTT. It specifies CASSISYNSPLHF.